This T cell receptor beta chain was obtained from a study of blood T cells in healthy people across ages. General study results and limits: The fall in TCR beta diversity per million T cells was roughly linear with age.

Using a J-beta primer mix together with a sample-barcoded 5' primer, a second PCR was run for roughly 6 to 11 cycles. Via MiXCR, TCRdb re-called the 5' RACE reads, giving one row per CDR3 protein. The table has roughly 2 million distinct CDR3 sequences, about 50% seen once. This clonotype was found a few times. Antigen specificity is unknown. Sequencing was done on a sample of blood. The clonotype originates from a middle-aged woman in good health.

The CDR3 reads CASIQRGGYNEQFF. The CDR3, as DNA: TGTGCCAGCATTCAGCGGGGGGGATACAATGAGCAGTTCTTC. The V gene is TRBV6-2 or TRBV6-3, the J gene TRBJ2-1, with 10 bases that match TRBD2. CDR1 and CDR2 from the germline V gene are MNHEY and SVGEGT. The CDR3 spans 14 residues. The ends lost 7 bases at V and 4 bases at J; junction bases unmatched: 4.